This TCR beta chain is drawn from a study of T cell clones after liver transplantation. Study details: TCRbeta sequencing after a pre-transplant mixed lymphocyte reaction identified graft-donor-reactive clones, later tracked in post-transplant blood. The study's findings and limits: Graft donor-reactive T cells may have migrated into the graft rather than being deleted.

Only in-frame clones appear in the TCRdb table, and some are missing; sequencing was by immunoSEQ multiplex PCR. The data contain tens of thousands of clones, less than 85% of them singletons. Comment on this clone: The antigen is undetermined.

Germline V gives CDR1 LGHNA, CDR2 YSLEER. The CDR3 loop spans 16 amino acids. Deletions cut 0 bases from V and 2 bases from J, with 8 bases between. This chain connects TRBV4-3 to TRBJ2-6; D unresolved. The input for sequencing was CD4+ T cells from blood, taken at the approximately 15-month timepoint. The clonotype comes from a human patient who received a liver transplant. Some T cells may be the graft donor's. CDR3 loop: CASSQDRTTGANVLTF. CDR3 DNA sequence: TGCGCCAGCAGCCAAGATAGAACAACTGGGGCCAACGTCCTGACTTTC.